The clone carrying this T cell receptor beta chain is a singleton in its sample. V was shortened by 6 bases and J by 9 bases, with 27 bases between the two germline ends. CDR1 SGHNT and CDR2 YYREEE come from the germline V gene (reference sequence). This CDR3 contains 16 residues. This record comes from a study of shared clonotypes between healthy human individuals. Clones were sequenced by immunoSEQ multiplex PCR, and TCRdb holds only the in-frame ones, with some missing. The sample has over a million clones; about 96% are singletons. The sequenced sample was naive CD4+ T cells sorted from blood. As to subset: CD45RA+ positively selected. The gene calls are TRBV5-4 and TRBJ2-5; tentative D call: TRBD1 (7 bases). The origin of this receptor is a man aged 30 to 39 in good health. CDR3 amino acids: CASIDAGQRGSGAQYF. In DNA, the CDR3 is TGTGCCAGCATCGATGCGGGACAGAGGGGGAGTGGGGCCCAGTACTTC.